The entry below gives a single TCR beta chain sequence along with its context. Deletions cut 7 bases from V and 0 bases from J, with 11 bases between. CDR1 is SQVTM and CDR2 is ANQGSEA in the germline V gene. The CDR3 runs to 13 residues. The source of the sample is a study of blood T cell repertoires in COVID-19. Per the original data handling: How many nucleated cells were present was estimated from reference gene primer amplification. Generated by immunoSEQ multiplex PCR, the TCRdb table keeps only in-frame clones and is missing some. V, J and clone size reflect that table, while D and trimming were determined from the DNA. The sample has a few hundred thousand clones; over 65% are singletons.

The chain uses TRBV29-1 and TRBJ2-3; TRBD2 might be the D (7 bases). The sequencing sample was made of peripheral blood. The clonotype comes from a woman of 80 years or more with acute or convalescent COVID-19. The CDR3 nucleotides are TGCAGCGGGGGGGGCAGGAGCACAGATACGCAGTATTTT. Translated, it gives CSGGGRSTDTQYF.